This record covers a single T cell receptor beta chain. The antigen remains unidentified. Sequenced by immunoSEQ multiplex PCR; TCRdb stores in-frame clones only, minus some. The top ten clones hold under 20% of a sample with 55,000 to 65,000 clones, approximately 91% of them seen once. The sampling schedule covered blood at baseline, cycle 4 day 1, and cycle 7 day 1. Trimming pared 5 bases from V and 4 bases from J, leaving 12 bases between. This CDR3 has 13 residues. The germline V gene has CDR1 MDHEN and CDR2 SYDVKM. The sample belongs to a study of OX40 agonist ivuxolimab in advanced cancers. Study-wide background: Dose-escalation subjects each had hepatocellular carcinoma, melanoma, renal cell or head and neck cancer. Study results and caveats: Clonal expansion from baseline to week 6 occurred in both CD4+ and CD8+ T cells. The mean number of expanded clones was higher in CD8+ T cells than in CD4+.

The sequencing used CD4+ or CD8+ T cells sorted from blood, collected in a trial of the OX40 agonist ivuxolimab. This clonotype was sampled from an adult with an advanced solid tumor such as melanoma, head and neck, liver or kidney cancer. The chain combines TRBV28 with TRBJ2-7, with D maybe TRBD1 (6 bases). CDR3 protein: CASSDVGQYEQYF. The CDR3 coding sequence is TGTGCCAGCAGTGACGTCGGACAGTACGAGCAGTACTTC.